This TCR beta chain was found in a study of CD8 T cells in ankylosing spondylitis. Germline V gene sequence: CDR1 DFQATT, CDR2 SNEGSKA (reference sequence). The CDR3 is 14 amino acids. V trimming: 0 bases; J trimming: 8 bases; junction bases outside the gene matches: 7. This clonotype came up many times. Its antigen is currently unknown. Study-level findings and limits: Disease-linked clones bore a CD8+ phenotype and were relatively rare in peripheral blood. Ankylosing spondylitis blood seemed to carry a telltale TCR beta motif made of about 8 highly homologous variants.

A single record per CDR3 protein comes from TCRdb applying MiXCR to the 5' RACE reads. The sample holds under 250,000 distinct CDR3 sequences, more than 9% seen once. Sequencing was carried out using blood, either unsorted or a sorted T cell fraction (not recorded which). The chain links TRBV20-1 to TRBJ2-1; the match to TRBD1 covers 7 bases. The sequence was obtained from a male donor with ankylosing spondylitis or in good health (not recorded which). CDR3 bases: TGCAGTGCTAGAGATCGACAGGGTGGCCATGAGCAGTTCTTC. It translates to CSARDRQGGHEQFF.